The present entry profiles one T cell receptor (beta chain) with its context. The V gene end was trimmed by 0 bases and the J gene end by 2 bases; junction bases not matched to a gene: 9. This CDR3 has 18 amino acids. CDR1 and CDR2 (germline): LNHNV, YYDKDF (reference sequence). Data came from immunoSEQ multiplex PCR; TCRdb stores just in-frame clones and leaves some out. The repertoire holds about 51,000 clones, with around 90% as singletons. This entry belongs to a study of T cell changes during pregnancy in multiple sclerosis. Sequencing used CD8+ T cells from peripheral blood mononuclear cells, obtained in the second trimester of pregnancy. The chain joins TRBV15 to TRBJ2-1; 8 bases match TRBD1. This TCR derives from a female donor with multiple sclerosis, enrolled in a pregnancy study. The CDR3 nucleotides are TGTGCCACCAGCAGAGATACGGAGACAGGGGTACCCTACAATGAGCAGTTCTTC. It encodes CATSRDTETGVPYNEQFF.